This TCR beta chain was sequenced in a study of cytomegalovirus exposure and HLA in healthy donors. The CDR3 is 14 amino acids. Germline V gene sequence: CDR1 SGHRS, CDR2 YFSETQ. V dropped 3 bases and J dropped 4; count of bases not matched to a gene: 5. TCRdb's table, derived via immunoSEQ multiplex PCR, lists solely in-frame clones and lacks some. The data contain some 130,000 clones, 88% of them singletons. Sequencing was performed on PBMCs. V usage is TRBV5-1 and J usage is TRBJ2-7; 9 bases map to TRBD1. The source is a man aged 25 to 40 in good health and CMV-seronegative. CDR3 bases: TGCGCCAGCAGCTATAGGACAGGGGTGTACGAGCAGTACTTC. It is translated as CASSYRTGVYEQYF.